The present T cell receptor beta chain was sequenced within a study of T-cell memory formation after mild COVID-19. As to this clonotype: Germline is not matched at one junction end, which may reflect a read error.

In TCRdb, the 5' RACE reads were re-called with MiXCR into one record per CDR3 protein. The profile shows fewer than 150,000 distinct CDR3 sequences, 17% of them singletons. CDR3 size: 17 residues. CDR1 and CDR2 (germline): SEHNR, FQNEAQ (reference sequence). This sequence was found in a man aged 18-30 years who had mild COVID-19 (a few samples of this study predate the infection). Cell type and time point are not known. The V and J genes are TRBV7-9 and TRBJ2-1, with D perhaps assigned TRBD1 or TRBD2 (5 bases each). Sequencing input: PBMCs or a T cell subset sorted from them (not recorded which). The CDR3 nucleotides are TGTGCCAGCAGCCCCGCGAGGGGCAGATTATCCTTCAATGAGCAGTTCTTC. Its translation is CASSPARGRLSFNEQFF.